The next 15 T cell receptor beta chains were all read from a single sample in a study of early stage breast cancer tumors. Generated by immunoSEQ multiplex PCR, the TCRdb table keeps only in-frame clones and is missing some. Of tens of thousands of clones in the sample, roughly 77% were seen once. The source material was breast tumor tissue. The receptors derive from a person younger than 45 with breast cancer.

The rearrangement uses TRBV5-1 and TRBJ2-3, with TRBD2 matching 7 bases. Trimming at V came to 2 bases and at J to 0 bases, leaving 6 bases not matched to a gene. Germline CDR1 and CDR2: SGHRS and YFSETQ. This CDR3 is built from 16 residues. The DNA for the CDR3 is TGCGCCAGCAGCTTACCAAGCGGGACTAGCACAGATACGCAGTATTTT. This sequence encodes CASSLPSGTSTDTQYF.

In this sample, this clone turned up a few times. The chain uses TRBV4-2 and TRBJ2-7, with 10 bases identical to TRBD2. Germline CDR1 reads LGHNA; CDR2 reads YNFKEQ. Losses at the gene ends were 4 bases for V and 4 bases for J; bases not matched to a gene: 16. This CDR3 has 18 residues. DNA of the CDR3: TGTGCCAGCAGCCCAGCCACTAGCGGGGAAACCTTTGTGTACGAGCAGTACTTC. The encoded protein is CASSPATSGETFVYEQYF.

This chain links TRBV7-2 with TRBJ2-5, with D possibly being TRBD1 (5 bases). The CDR3 contains 12 residues. The V gene's germline CDR1 is SGHTA and CDR2 FQGNSA. Trimming removed 8 bases from V and 5 bases from J, with 12 bases in between. CDR3 amino acids: CASRGPGETQYF. In DNA, the CDR3 is TGTGCCAGCCGTGGGCCAGGGGAGACCCAGTACTTC.

The chain carries TRBV9 and TRBJ2-3; D is unresolved. The CDR3 extends over 16 amino acids. The germline gives CDR1 SGDLS, CDR2 YYNGEE. V was cut by 4 bases and J by 2 bases, with 17 bases left in between. CDR3 protein: CASSPRQMRLTDTQYF. CDR3 nucleotides: TGTGCCAGCAGCCCTCGCCAGATGCGGCTCACAGATACGCAGTATTTT.

V gene TRBV7-8 combines with J gene TRBJ2-1, with TRBD2 matching 7 bases. The germline gives CDR1 SGHVS, CDR2 FQNEAQ. The CDR3 spans 16 residues. The J segment lost 8 bases and the V segment lost 3 bases, leaving 13 bases of the junction unmatched. The CDR3 DNA is TGTGCCAGCAGCTTTGTGAGGCGGGAGCTCGTCCATGAGCAGTTCTTC. Its protein product is CASSFVRRELVHEQFF.

The chain links TRBV4-3 to TRBJ2-2; D gene ambiguous. Trimming stripped 1 base from V and 3 bases from J, with 6 bases between. The CDR3 is 14 amino acids. The germline V gene has CDR1 LGHNA and CDR2 YSLEER. As DNA, the CDR3 is TGCGCCAGCAGCCAAGCCCTCGACACCGGGGAGCTGTTTTTT. It translates to CASSQALDTGELFF.

This chain connects TRBV5-5 to TRBJ2-3; 7 bases are shared with TRBD1. The CDR3 is 17 amino acids. Germline V gives CDR1 SGHKS, CDR2 YYEKEE (reference sequence). Trimming cost V 2 bases and J 2 bases; bases outside gene matches: 11. The DNA of the CDR3 is TGTGCCAGCAGCTTCCCCACCGGGACAGACGACACAGATACGCAGTATTTT. Residues: CASSFPTGTDDTDTQYF.

CDR3 DNA sequence: TGTGCCAGCAGTGAAGCGTTGGGGGCCGGGAACATTCAGTACTTC. It is translated as CASSEALGAGNIQYF. This sequence joins TRBV2 and TRBJ2-4, with D possibly matching TRBD1 (6 bases). The length of the CDR3 is 15 residues. CDR1 is SNHLY and CDR2 is FYNNEI in the germline V gene. V shed 0 bases and J shed 7 bases, with 13 bases lying between them.

V and J are TRBV5-1 and TRBJ2-7, with 9 bases that match TRBD1. Looked up from germline, CDR1 is SGHRS and CDR2 is YFSETQ. The length of the CDR3 is 14 residues. V shed 4 bases, J shed 6 bases, and the junction held 8 bases outside the gene matches. The DNA of the CDR3 is TGCGCCAGCAGCGGGACCGGGACAGGGACCGAGCAGTACTTC. Translating it yields CASSGTGTGTEQYF.

This clone has more than one count but fewer than ten. The chain uses TRBV27 and TRBJ2-7; 9 positions match TRBD1. Germline loops: CDR1 MNHEY, CDR2 SMNVEV (reference sequence). V was clipped by 0 bases and J by 10 bases; unmatched bases: 7. CDR3 length: 14 residues. The CDR3 DNA follows: TGTGCCAGCAGTTTATCGGCACAGGGGGCCTTACAGTACTTC. Its translation is CASSLSAQGALQYF.

The J gene is TRBJ2-1, the V gene TRBV7-6; D unclear. Trimming left V 3 bases short and J 10 bases short, with 13 bases between. The germline gives CDR1 SGHVS, CDR2 FNYEAQ. CDR3 size: 13 residues. CDR3 region: CASSFATRGEQFF. In DNA form, the CDR3 reads TGTGCCAGCAGCTTCGCGACCCGCGGAGAGCAGTTCTTC.

The gene calls are TRBV29-1 and TRBJ1-2, with unresolved D. Germline V gene sequence: CDR1 SQVTM, CDR2 ANQGSEA. The CDR3 loop spans 15 amino acids. V was shortened by 3 bases and J by 1 base, with 15 bases between the two germline ends. The chain's CDR3 is CSVDFSSAVNYGYTF. CDR3 bases: TGCAGCGTTGATTTTTCCTCGGCAGTTAACTATGGCTACACCTTC. Combining the CDR3 with reference TRBV29-1 and TRBJ1-2 gives the whole variable domain SAVISQKPSRDICQRGTSLTIQCQVDSQVTMMFWYRQQPGQSLTLIATANQGSEATYESGFVIDKFPISRPNLTFSTLTVSNMSPEDSSIYLCSVDFSSAVNYGYTFGSGTRLTVV.

The CDR3 spells CASSYSRSYGYTF. The CDR3 DNA is TGTGCCAGCAGTTACTCGAGAAGCTATGGCTACACCTTC. The V gene is TRBV6-5, the J gene TRBJ1-2, with no clear D. CDR3 size: 13 residues. In germline, CDR1 is MNHEY, CDR2 SVGAGI. Trimming removed 0 bases at V and 4 bases at J, with 6 bases between.

J is TRBJ2-5 and V is TRBV18; 7 bases align to TRBD2. The CDR3 loop spans 13 amino acids. V lost 3 bases, J lost 4 bases, and 2 bases stayed unmatched. Germline assignment: CDR1 KGHSH and CDR2 LQKENI. For the CDR3, the DNA is TGTGCCAGCTCACCCACGGGAGGAGAGACCCAGTACTTC. Its protein is CASSPTGGETQYF. Filled out from reference TRBV18 and TRBJ2-5, the complete variable domain reads NAGVMQNPRHLVRRRGQEARLRCSPMKGHSHVYWYRQLPEEGLKFMVYLQKENIIDESGMPKERFSAEFPKEGPSILRIQQVVRGDSAAYFCASSPTGGETQYFGPGTRLLVL.

The V gene is TRBV30, the J gene TRBJ2-1, with TRBD2 identical over 13 bases. CDR3 size: 17 residues. Trimming removed 1 base from V and 1 base from J; junction bases left unmatched: 4. CDR1 is GTSNPN, CDR2 SVGIG, per germline (reference sequence). CDR3 coding DNA: TGTGCCTGGAGTGCAGGGACTAGCGGGATTTCCTACAATGAGCAGTTCTTC. Translation gives CAWSAGTSGISYNEQFF.